The 10 T cell receptor beta chains in this list originate from one sample, sequenced in a study of blood T cell repertoires in COVID-19. The method was immunoSEQ multiplex PCR; TCRdb's version includes in-frame clones alone and lacks a portion of them. The table includes some 300,000 clones, roughly 90% detected once. Sequencing input: PBMCs or T cells enriched from blood (not recorded which). Receptors originate from a woman in her thirties who had recovered from COVID-19.

The chain uses TRBV6-5 and TRBJ1-1, with 10 bases matching TRBD1. V dropped 4 bases and J dropped 0; count of bases not matched to a gene: 5. CDR1 MNHEY and CDR2 SVGAGI come from the germline V gene. CDR3 size: 16 residues. As DNA, the CDR3 is TGTGCCAGCAGTTTCCGGGACAGGGGCATGAACACTGAAGCTTTCTTT. Its protein product is CASSFRDRGMNTEAFF.

This chain connects TRBV20-1 to TRBJ2-7, with 7 bases identical to TRBD2. Germline CDR1 reads DFQATT; CDR2 reads SNEGSKA (reference sequence). This CDR3 is 13 amino acids long. J gave up 4 bases and V 6 bases, and 9 bases lay outside the gene matches. The CDR3 DNA follows: TGCAGTGCCAGTGGAGGGAGGGCTTACGAGCAGTACTTC. Translated, it gives CSASGGRAYEQYF.

The chain uses TRBV30 and TRBJ1-4, with 7 bases lining up with TRBD1. Germline CDR1 reads GTSNPN; CDR2 reads SVGIG (reference sequence). The CDR3 is 18 amino acids. V lost 2 bases and J lost 2; bases outside the gene matches: 14. The CDR3: CAWSPLGRGLRTNEKLFF. The CDR3 DNA follows: TGTGCCTGGAGTCCTCTGGGCAGGGGGTTAAGGACTAATGAAAAACTGTTTTTT.

This clone was detected only once. The chain joins TRBV30 to TRBJ1-5; D is unclear. The CDR3 is made up of 15 amino acids. V dropped 3 bases and J dropped 2 bases, with 14 bases sitting between them. Germline CDR1 reads GTSNPN; CDR2 reads SVGIG (reference sequence). The CDR3 nucleotides are TGTGCCTGGAGCACCCGCCTCGGGGGCAATCAGCCCCAGCATTTT. It translates to CAWSTRLGGNQPQHF. The full variable domain, with the rest looked up from reference TRBV30 and TRBJ1-5, is SQTIHQWPATLVQPVGSPLSLECTVEGTSNPNLYWYRQAAGRGLQLLFYSVGIGQISSEVPQNLSASRPQDRQFILSSKKLLLSDSGFYLCAWSTRLGGNQPQHFGDGTRLSIL.

This chain uses TRBV9 with TRBJ1-6; 11 nucleotides match TRBD1. Germline loops: CDR1 SGDLS, CDR2 YYNGEE. The CDR3 extends over 13 amino acids. J gave up 8 bases and V 7 bases, and 2 bases lay outside the gene matches. CDR3 DNA sequence: TGTGCCAGCGGGGGACAGGGGGATTCACCCCTCCACTTT. The encoded protein is CASGGQGDSPLHF. The full variable domain, its missing parts supplied by reference TRBV9 and TRBJ1-6, is DSGVTQTPKHLITATGQRVTLRCSPRSGDLSVYWYQQSLDQGLQFLIQYYNGEERAKGNILERFSAQQFPDLHSELNLSSLELGDSALYFCASGGQGDSPLHFGNGTRLTVT.

The chain carries TRBV28 and TRBJ1-5, with 7 bases identical to TRBD1. CDR1 is MDHEN, CDR2 SYDVKM, per germline. After removal of 7 bases from V and 7 bases from J, the junction contained 10 bases not matched to a gene. This CDR3 is built from 14 residues. The CDR3 DNA sequence: TGTGCCAGCACTTCCCGACAGGGCTCCCAGCCCCAGCATTTT. Its translation is CASTSRQGSQPQHF.

The J gene is TRBJ2-1, the V gene TRBV3-1 (or the pseudogene TRBV3-2); 8 nucleotides match TRBD1. J gave up 9 bases and V 4 bases, and 8 bases lay outside the gene matches. The CDR3 extends over 14 amino acids. Germline lookup yields CDR1 LGHDT and CDR2 YNNKEL (reference sequence). The CDR3 region is CASSPRQGAGEQFF. The DNA for the CDR3 is TGTGCCAGCAGCCCCCGGCAGGGGGCTGGTGAGCAGTTCTTC.

The chain carries TRBV14 and TRBJ2-7; no reliable D call. V was clipped by 1 base and J by 0 bases, with 4 bases between them. Germline V gene sequence: CDR1 SGHDN, CDR2 FVKESK. The CDR3 loop spans 13 amino acids. CDR3 region: CASSQGSSYEQYF. DNA for the CDR3: TGTGCCAGCAGCCAAGGTAGCTCCTACGAGCAGTACTTC.

The rearrangement joins TRBV7-8 to TRBJ1-5; no clear D. V was trimmed by 1 base and J by 2 bases, leaving 12 bases between them. Germline CDR1 and CDR2: SGHVS and FQNEAQ. The CDR3 sequence is 16 residues long. The DNA for the CDR3 is TGTGCCAGCAGCTTAGGATCCGAGGTCGGCAATCAGCCCCAGCATTTT. This encodes CASSLGSEVGNQPQHF.

This clone has a handful of counts. V is TRBV7-8 and J is TRBJ1-2; 7 bases agree with TRBD1. The CDR3 length is 17 residues. The V gene end was trimmed by 2 bases and the J gene end by 0 bases; junction bases not matched to a gene: 9. Looked up from germline, CDR1 is SGHVS and CDR2 is FQNEAQ. CDR3 DNA sequence: TGTGCCAGCAGCTTATACTCTCATACAGGGGCTAACTATGGCTACACCTTC. Its translation is CASSLYSHTGANYGYTF.